This paragraph covers one TCR beta chain sequence. The specificity of this receptor is unknown. No base quality information exists; no much larger clone differs at one position. The source of the sample is a study of blood T cell repertoires in COVID-19 (dated by TCRdb to 2018 to 2021). Regarding the research as a whole: Samples covering the acute and convalescent phases of COVID-19 were provided by collaborators in the United States, Italy and Spain. The material from the prospective study consisted of cDNA or gDNA derived from T cells, B-cell-depleted T cells, or PBMCs. The dataset comprised deeply sampled blood TCRbeta repertoires from subjects exposed to, actively infected with, or recovered from COVID-19. The repertoires were released in a freely available public database meant as a resource for research on the immune response to SARS-CoV-2. Samples were obtained from the ongoing ImmuneRACE study (first 160 participants) and from 1,000 to 1,500 subjects provided by 6 global collaborators. A de-identified subject ID, COVID-19 status, age in years and sex were almost always included in the sample metadata. Where HLA class I and class II types were available, the types were taken from metadata supplied by the sample provider, not from assay-based typing.

TCRbeta CDR3 regions were amplified from genomic DNA using the immunoSEQ Assay, a bias-controlled multiplex PCR. In the authors' own workflow: The number of nucleated cells in each sample was estimated from the amplification of reference gene primers within the assay. Sequence reads were collapsed and filtered to measure the absolute abundance of every unique TCRbeta CDR3 rearrangement. Productive Simpson clonality was computed per sample as the square root of Simpson's diversity index over productive rearrangements. TCRdb took over this immuneACCESS table, retaining in-frame rearrangements with V and J assigned. Such tables are incomplete; in checked studies, under half of the missing clones stem from an unresolved V gene, and the remainder is unexplained. Clonal size and the V and J genes are those of that table, whereas D and trimming came from the DNA. Recorded for this sample are around 88,000 clones; around nine tenths of them occurred a single time. The ten largest make up about 3% of the sample.

Reading the germline V gene gives CDR1 MNHEY and CDR2 SVGAGI. Between the V and J ends, shortened by 6 bases and 7 bases respectively, the junction contains 16 bases. The cysteine opens and the phenylalanine closes a CDR3 of 14 amino acids. The DNA shown is the 42-base CDR3, in frame from base 1. Collaborating institutions collected whole blood in K2EDTA tubes following their own protocols. Collaborator samples were shipped for TCRbeta analysis as frozen whole blood, isolated PBMCs, or DNA extracted from either sample type. Broad study findings and their caveats: The amount of clinical and demographic metadata varied by source and participant and was provided uncurated.

The sequence came from a woman of 80 years or more with acute or convalescent COVID-19. This sequence uses TRBV6-5 and TRBJ1-5, with the D gene not confidently named. The sample consisted of peripheral blood. The CDR3 protein: CASRGPGVSQPQHF. The nucleotides are TGTGCCAGCAGGGGCCCAGGTGTCTCGCAGCCCCAGCATTTT.